The 2 T cell receptor beta chains given below trace back to one sample, sequenced in a study of blood T cell repertoires in COVID-19. The assay was immunoSEQ multiplex PCR, and TCRdb's table has in-frame clones only and misses some. The profile shows about 240,000 clones, more than 85% of them singletons. The sample taken for sequencing was peripheral blood. The origin of the receptors is a woman aged 45-59 years with COVID-19, enrolled during active disease.

This chain uses TRBV4-1 with TRBJ1-2, with D possibly TRBD1 on 5 matching bases. Germline V gene data show CDR1 as MGHRA and CDR2 as YSYEKL. Between the trimmed V and J ends, which lost 8 bases and 4 bases, there was a span of 20 bases. The CDR3 is 15 residues long. The chain's CDR3 is CASLVGAIPSYGYTF. In DNA form, the CDR3 reads TGCGCCAGCTTGGTAGGGGCCATCCCCTCCTATGGCTACACCTTC.

This clone appeared many times. The chain recombines TRBV29-1 with TRBJ1-1; D is possibly TRBD1 (5 bases). This CDR3 is built from 11 residues. Germline V gene data show CDR1 as SQVTM and CDR2 as ANQGSEA. V was clipped by 7 bases and J by 6 bases, with 12 bases between them. This CDR3 reads CSARQFAEAFF. The DNA of the CDR3 is TGCAGCGCCCGACAGTTCGCTGAAGCTTTCTTT.